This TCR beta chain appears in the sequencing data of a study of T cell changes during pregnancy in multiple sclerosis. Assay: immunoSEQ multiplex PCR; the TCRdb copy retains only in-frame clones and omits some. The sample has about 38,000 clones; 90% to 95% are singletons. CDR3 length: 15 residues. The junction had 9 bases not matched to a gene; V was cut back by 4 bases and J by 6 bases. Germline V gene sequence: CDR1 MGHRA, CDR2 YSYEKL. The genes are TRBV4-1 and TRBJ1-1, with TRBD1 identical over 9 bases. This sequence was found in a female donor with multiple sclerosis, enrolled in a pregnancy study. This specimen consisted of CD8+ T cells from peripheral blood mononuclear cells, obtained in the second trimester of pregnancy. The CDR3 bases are TGCGCCAGCAGCCCCATGACAGGGGGAGTCGCTGAAGCTTTCTTT. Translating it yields CASSPMTGGVAEAFF.